Listed below are T cell receptor beta chains from one sample, sequenced in a study of beta chain features in type 1 diabetes. Libraries were prepared by immunoSEQ multiplex PCR; TCRdb keeps only in-frame clonotypes and omits some of them. In the table there are about 350,000 clones, 15% to 20% of which are singletons. The material sequenced was naive CD4+ T cells from blood. Receptors were obtained from a woman aged 18-29 years in good health. The CDR3 runs from the conserved cysteine through the conserved F or W. A D gene is named only where the DNA matches it firmly. Clone sizes are given selectively: once, few, many, or a class where the clone is expanded.

V gene: TRBV19
J gene: TRBJ2-7
clone size: few
D gene: TRBD2
CDR3 DNA: TGTGCCAGTTCGACTAGCGGCTACGAGCAGTACTTC
CDR3 protein: CASSTSGYEQYF

V gene: TRBV30
J gene: TRBJ1-1
clone size: few
D gene: -
CDR3 DNA: TGTGCCTGGACCTCGGGGGGATCTGAAGCTTTCTTT
CDR3 protein: CAWTSGGSEAFF

V gene: TRBV30
J gene: TRBJ1-1
clone size: -
D gene: -
CDR3 DNA: TGTGCCTGGAGTCCCCGGGGGGTCACCACGGAAGCTTTCTTT
CDR3 protein: CAWSPRGVTTEAFF

V gene: TRBV7-2
J gene: TRBJ2-3
clone size: -
D gene: -
CDR3 DNA: TGTGCCAGCAGCTCAGGGCGCTGGACAGATACGCAGTATTTT
CDR3 protein: CASSSGRWTDTQYF

V gene: TRBV14
J gene: TRBJ2-2
clone size: -
D gene: -
CDR3 DNA: TGTGCCAGCAGCCAAGATCTGGCGGCCGGGGAGCTGTTTTTT
CDR3 protein: CASSQDLAAGELFF

V gene: TRBV29-1
J gene: TRBJ2-3
clone size: -
D gene: TRBD2
CDR3 DNA: TGCAGCGTAACGGCTAGCGGGAGTATGGCGCAGTATTTT
CDR3 protein: CSVTASGSMAQYF

V gene: TRBV2
J gene: TRBJ2-2
clone size: few
D gene: -
CDR3 DNA: TGTGCCAGCAGTGAAGAGGCGGACACCGGGGAGCTGTTTTTT
CDR3 protein: CASSEEADTGELFF

V gene: TRBV9
J gene: TRBJ2-1
clone size: -
D gene: TRBD2
CDR3 DNA: TGTGCCAGCAGCGTAGCTACTAGCGGGACTTACAATGAGCAGTTCTTC
CDR3 protein: CASSVATSGTYNEQFF

V gene: TRBV30
J gene: TRBJ2-5
clone size: -
D gene: TRBD1
CDR3 DNA: TGTGCCTGGAGTGTTCAGGGGGCGGCAGAGACCCAGTACTTC
CDR3 protein: CAWSVQGAAETQYF

V gene: TRBV29-1
J gene: TRBJ1-2
clone size: few
D gene: TRBD1
CDR3 DNA: TGCAGCGCCGGGACAGGGGGATATGGCTACACCTTC
CDR3 protein: CSAGTGGYGYTF

V gene: TRBV18
J gene: TRBJ2-7
clone size: few
D gene: -
CDR3 DNA: TGTGCCAGCTCACCGCCCTTGGGCAGCTCCTACGAGCAGTACTTC
CDR3 protein: CASSPPLGSSYEQYF

V gene: TRBV10-3
J gene: TRBJ2-1
clone size: -
D gene: TRBD2
CDR3 DNA: TGTGCCATCAGTGGGAGAGCGGGAGTGAATGAGCAGTTCTTC
CDR3 protein: CAISGRAGVNEQFF

V gene: TRBV7-2
J gene: TRBJ2-5
clone size: -
D gene: TRBD2
CDR3 DNA: TGTGCCAGCAGCCCCCGCCCCAGCGGGGGCGAGACCCAGTACTTC
CDR3 protein: CASSPRPSGGETQYF

V gene: TRBV5-1
J gene: TRBJ1-1
clone size: -
D gene: -
CDR3 DNA: TGCGCCAGCAGCTTTTCGACAGGCGGTACTGAAGCTTTCTTT
CDR3 protein: CASSFSTGGTEAFF

V gene: TRBV5-1
J gene: TRBJ2-1
clone size: -
D gene: TRBD2
CDR3 DNA: TGCGCCACCCGGGTAGCGGGAGCCTACAATGAGCAGTTCTTC
CDR3 protein: CATRVAGAYNEQFF

V gene: TRBV4-1
J gene: TRBJ2-3
clone size: -
D gene: TRBD2
CDR3 DNA: TGCGCCAGCAGCCAGCCCATGGAGAGCGCTAGCGGGAGAGTTCCTCGCACAGATACGCAGTATTTT
CDR3 protein: CASSQPMESASGRVPRTDTQYF

V gene: TRBV19
J gene: TRBJ2-5
clone size: few
D gene: TRBD1
CDR3 DNA: TGTGCCAGTAGAACCACCGGGACAGGGGGCGGAGAGACCCAGTACTTC
CDR3 protein: CASRTTGTGGGETQYF

V gene: TRBV9
J gene: TRBJ2-7
clone size: -
D gene: -
CDR3 DNA: TGTGCCAGCAGCCTCGATTTGGAGCACGGGCAGTACTTC
CDR3 protein: CASSLDLEHGQYF

V gene: TRBV29-1
J gene: TRBJ2-1
clone size: few
D gene: TRBD2
CDR3 DNA: TGCAGCGTTGAAGATCGGGGACTAGCGGGAGCGAATGAGCAGTTCTTC
CDR3 protein: CSVEDRGLAGANEQFF

V gene: TRBV5-1
J gene: TRBJ2-7
clone size: few
D gene: TRBD2
CDR3 DNA: TGCGCCAGCAGCTTGGAGTTAGCGGGGGGCGAGCAGTACTTC
CDR3 protein: CASSLELAGGEQYF

V gene: TRBV29-1
J gene: TRBJ1-3
clone size: once
D gene: TRBD1
CDR3 DNA: TGCAGCGTTCGGGACAGGAGCTCTGGAAACACCATATATTTT
CDR3 protein: CSVRDRSSGNTIYF

V gene: TRBV29-1
J gene: TRBJ1-2
clone size: -
D gene: TRBD1
CDR3 DNA: TGCAGCGTTGACCGGGACAGGGGCTTGAGCTACACCTTC
CDR3 protein: CSVDRDRGLSYTF

V gene: TRBV7-9
J gene: TRBJ1-1
clone size: few
D gene: TRBD1
CDR3 DNA: TGTGCCAGCGTGCCAGGGGGCGTGACTGAAGCTTTCTTT
CDR3 protein: CASVPGGVTEAFF

V gene: TRBV9
J gene: TRBJ1-6
clone size: few
D gene: -
CDR3 DNA: TGTGCCAGCAGCGTAGTGGACAGCCATAATTCACCCCTCCACTTT
CDR3 protein: CASSVVDSHNSPLHF